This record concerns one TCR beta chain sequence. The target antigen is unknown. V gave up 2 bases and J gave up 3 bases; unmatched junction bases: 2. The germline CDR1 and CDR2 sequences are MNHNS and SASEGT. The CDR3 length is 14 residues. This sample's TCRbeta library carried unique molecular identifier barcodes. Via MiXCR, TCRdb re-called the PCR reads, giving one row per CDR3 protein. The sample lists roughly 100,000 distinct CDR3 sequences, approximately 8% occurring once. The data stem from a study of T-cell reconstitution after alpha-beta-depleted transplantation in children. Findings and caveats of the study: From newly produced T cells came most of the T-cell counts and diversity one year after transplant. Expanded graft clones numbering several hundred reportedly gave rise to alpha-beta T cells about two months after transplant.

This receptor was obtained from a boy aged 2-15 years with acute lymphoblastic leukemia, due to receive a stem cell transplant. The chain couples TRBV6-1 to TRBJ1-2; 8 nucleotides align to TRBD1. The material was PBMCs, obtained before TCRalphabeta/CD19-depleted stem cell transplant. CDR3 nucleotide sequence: TGTGCCAGCAGTGAAACAGGGGGTGACTATGGCTACACCTTC. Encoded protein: CASSETGGDYGYTF.